Listed here is a single T cell receptor beta chain. The antigen remains undetermined. The data are from a study of T cells in tuberculosis. Study-wide context: A South African cohort included IGRA-negative adolescents, latently infected IGRA-positive adolescents and adults with active tuberculosis. Overall study findings and caveats: Selection depended on which cryopreserved specimens were available. Active tuberculosis TCR-alpha repertoires lay closer to GMM-specific TCRs than IGRA-negative controls, suggesting clonal expansion.

The protocol was immunoSEQ multiplex PCR, while the TCRdb copy is restricted to in-frame clones and leaves out a portion. In the table there are about 43,000 clones, around 94% of which are singletons. The specimen sequenced was PBMCs. The receptor's source is a donor aged 10 to 29 with latent tuberculosis or without tuberculosis infection. Some clones in this sample may be carry-over from other donors' samples.

In DNA, the CDR3 is TGTGCCAGCAGTCAACAGATAGGAGCGGGTAACCAAGAGACCCAGTACTTC. It yields the protein CASSQQIGAGNQETQYF. This chain connects TRBV27 to TRBJ2-5; weak D call: TRBD2 (6 bases). The CDR3 is 17 residues long. In germline, CDR1 is MNHEY, CDR2 SMNVEV (reference sequence). V dropped 5 bases and J dropped 0 bases, with 19 bases sitting between them.